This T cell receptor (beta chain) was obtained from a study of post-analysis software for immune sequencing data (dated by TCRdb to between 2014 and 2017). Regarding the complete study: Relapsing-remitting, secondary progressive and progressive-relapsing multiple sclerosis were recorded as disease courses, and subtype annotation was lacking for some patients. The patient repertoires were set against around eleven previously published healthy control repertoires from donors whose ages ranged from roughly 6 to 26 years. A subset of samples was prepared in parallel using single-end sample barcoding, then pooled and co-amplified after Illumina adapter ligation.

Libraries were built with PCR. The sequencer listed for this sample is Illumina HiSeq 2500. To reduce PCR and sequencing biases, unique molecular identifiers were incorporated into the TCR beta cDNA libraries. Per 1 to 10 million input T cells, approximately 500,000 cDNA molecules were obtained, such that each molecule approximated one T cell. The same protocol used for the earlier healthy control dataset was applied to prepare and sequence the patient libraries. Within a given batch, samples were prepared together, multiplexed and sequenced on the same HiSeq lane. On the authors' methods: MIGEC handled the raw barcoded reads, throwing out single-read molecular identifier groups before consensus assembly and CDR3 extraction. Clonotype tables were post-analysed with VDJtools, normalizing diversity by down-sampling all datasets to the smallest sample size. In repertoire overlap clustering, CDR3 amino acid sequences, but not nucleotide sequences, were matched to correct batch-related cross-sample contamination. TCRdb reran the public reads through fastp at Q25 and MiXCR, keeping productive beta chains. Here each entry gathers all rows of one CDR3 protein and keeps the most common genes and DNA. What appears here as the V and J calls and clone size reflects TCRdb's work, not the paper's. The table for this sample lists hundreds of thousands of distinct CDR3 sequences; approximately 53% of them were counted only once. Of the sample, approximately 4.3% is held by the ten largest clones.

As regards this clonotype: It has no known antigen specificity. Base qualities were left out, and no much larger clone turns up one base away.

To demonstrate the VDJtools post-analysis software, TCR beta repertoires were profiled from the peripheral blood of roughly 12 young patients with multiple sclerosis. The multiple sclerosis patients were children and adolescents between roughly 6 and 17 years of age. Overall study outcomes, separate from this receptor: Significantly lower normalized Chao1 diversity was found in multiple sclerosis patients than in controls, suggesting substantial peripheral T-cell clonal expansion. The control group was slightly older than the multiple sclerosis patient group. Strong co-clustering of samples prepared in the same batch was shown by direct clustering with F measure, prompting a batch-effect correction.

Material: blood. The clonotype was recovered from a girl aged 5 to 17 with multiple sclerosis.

The CDR3 reads as follows: CAIRGQGYYGYTF. Read as DNA, the sequence is TGTGCCATCAGAGGACAGGGATACTATGGCTACACCTTC. The chain employs TRBV10-3 and TRBJ1-2; TRBD1 agrees with 8 junctional bases. From the germline V gene, CDR1 is ENHRY and CDR2 is SYGVKD. The CDR3 contains 13 residues, cysteine and phenylalanine counted. Only CDR3 DNA remains: 39 bases, in frame from the first base. V is pruned by 6 bases and J by 3 bases, leaving 3 bases of the junction without a gene match.